The T cell receptor (beta chain) described here comes from a study of blood T cell repertoires in COVID-19. Whole-study context: Samples came from the United States, Italy and Spain, spanning acute and convalescent COVID-19. From T cells, B-cell-depleted T cells, or PBMCs came the material, which was cDNA or gDNA.

As processed by the authors: Amplification from reference gene primers served as the basis for estimated nucleated cell counts. Clones were read by immunoSEQ multiplex PCR, and TCRdb kept only the in-frame ones, dropping some. That table is the source of V, J and clone size, and D and trimming were worked out from the DNA. Among 42,000 or so clones listed, approximately 73% were seen once. The origin of this receptor is an elderly man with acute or convalescent COVID-19. Sequences were obtained from peripheral blood.

The CDR3 protein is CASSLMGQVRNEKLFF. The DNA of the CDR3 is TGTGCCAGCAGCTTAATGGGACAGGTCCGGAATGAAAAACTGTTTTTT. This sequence joins TRBV5-4 and TRBJ1-4; 8 bases are shared with TRBD1. The V and J ends lost 2 bases and 5 bases, in that order; junction bases with no gene match: 8. Germline V gene lookup returns CDR1 SGHNT and CDR2 YYREEE (reference sequence). This CDR3 comprises 16 residues.